This entry is about one T cell receptor (beta chain). No antigen is known for it. Assay: immunoSEQ multiplex PCR; the TCRdb copy retains only in-frame clones and omits some. The sample records roughly 67,000 clones, 88% being singletons. The sample comes from a study of T cell responses to AZD1222 COVID-19 vaccine. At the level of the study: Second doses that came at about 4 or about 12 weeks were put together.

Germline V gives CDR1 SGHRS, CDR2 YFSETQ. Trimming took 0 bases from V and 13 from J, leaving 10 bases between them. CDR3 length: 12 residues. General study results and limits: Spike-specific TCRs gained breadth and depth after people received two AZD1222 doses. Baseline seropositivity occurred in only a handful of AZD1222 recipients.

The V call is TRBV5-1, the J call TRBJ1-4, with TRBD1 as a possible D gene (6 bases). The sequencing used peripheral blood, collected on day 0 of AZD1222 vaccination. The receptor's source is an adult in good health. CDR3: CASSLEGVGLFF. Written as DNA, the CDR3 is TGCGCCAGCAGCTTGGAGGGGGTCGGACTGTTTTTT.